Listed below are T cell receptor beta chains from one sample, sequenced in a study of cytomegalovirus exposure and HLA in healthy donors. Libraries were prepared by immunoSEQ multiplex PCR; TCRdb keeps only in-frame clonotypes and omits some of them. The sample gives about 55,000 clones, 55% to 65% of which show up once; 10% to 15% is in the top ten. The sequenced material came from PBMCs. The receptors originated from a human donor in good health. The CDR3 runs from the conserved cysteine through the conserved F or W. Each record gives: clone size, D gene, V gene, J gene, CDR3 protein, CDR3 DNA. A D gene is named only where the DNA matches it firmly. Part of the rows lack a size; the others show once, few, many or a class for expanded clones.

clone_size: .; d_call: TRBD1; v_call: TRBV2; j_call: TRBJ1-2; cdr3_aa: CASTFGTGGYGYTF; cdr3_nt: TGTGCCAGCACGTTCGGGACAGGGGGCTACGGCTACACCTTC
clone_size: .; d_call: .; v_call: TRBV25-1; j_call: TRBJ2-2; cdr3_aa: CASSESGRGSLRTGELFF; cdr3_nt: TGTGCCAGCAGTGAATCGGGCAGGGGAAGTTTAAGAACCGGGGAGCTGTTTTTT
clone_size: .; d_call: .; v_call: TRBV19; j_call: TRBJ1-1; cdr3_aa: CASSLNSQAFF; cdr3_nt: TGTGCCAGTAGTCTTAACTCGCAAGCTTTCTTT
clone_size: .; d_call: .; v_call: TRBV9; j_call: TRBJ1-4; cdr3_aa: CASSKDRTYNEKLFF; cdr3_nt: TGTGCCAGCAGCAAAGACAGGACCTACAATGAAAAACTGTTTTTT
clone_size: .; d_call: TRBD1; v_call: TRBV5-4; j_call: TRBJ1-5; cdr3_aa: CASSPGQNQPQHF; cdr3_nt: TGTGCCAGCAGCCCGGGACAGAATCAGCCCCAGCATTTT
clone_size: few; d_call: .; v_call: TRBV13; j_call: TRBJ1-1; cdr3_aa: CASSQEDREAFF; cdr3_nt: TGTGCCAGCAGCCAGGAAGACAGAGAAGCTTTCTTT
clone_size: .; d_call: .; v_call: TRBV2; j_call: TRBJ1-2; cdr3_aa: CASRGGVYGYTF; cdr3_nt: TGTGCCAGCAGGGGAGGAGTCTATGGCTACACCTTC
clone_size: few; d_call: .; v_call: TRBV25-1; j_call: TRBJ2-7; cdr3_aa: CASSHGVRGHEQYF; cdr3_nt: TGTGCCAGCAGCCACGGGGTCAGAGGCCACGAGCAGTACTTC
clone_size: .; d_call: .; v_call: TRBV29-1; j_call: TRBJ2-1; cdr3_aa: CSVRSSYNEQFF; cdr3_nt: TGCAGCGTGAGGTCATCCTACAATGAGCAGTTCTTC
clone_size: few; d_call: .; v_call: TRBV4-3; j_call: TRBJ2-7; cdr3_aa: CASSQHDSYEQYF; cdr3_nt: TGCGCCAGCAGCCAGCACGACAGTTACGAGCAGTACTTC